These 23 T cell receptor beta chains share one sample of origin, sequenced in a study of blood T cell repertoires in COVID-19. Sequencing used immunoSEQ multiplex PCR; TCRdb keeps in-frame clones, though not all of them. Counted here are 220,000 or so clones, about 80% occurring once; the ten biggest clones make up approximately 1.3%. Sequencing was performed on PBMCs or T cells enriched from blood (not recorded which). The receptors originated from a middle-aged woman with acute COVID-19.

The gene calls are TRBV2 and TRBJ2-7; 8 nucleotides agree with TRBD1. Germline CDR1 reads SNHLY; CDR2 reads FYNNEI. The CDR3 contains 12 residues. The V segment lost 5 bases and the J segment 5 bases; nucleotides outside the gene matches: 2. The CDR3 region is CASSTGGDEQYF. The CDR3, as DNA: TGTGCCAGCAGTACAGGGGGTGACGAGCAGTACTTC.

The genes are TRBV5-1 and TRBJ2-1; 7 nucleotides line up with TRBD2. The germline V gene encodes CDR1 SGHRS and CDR2 YFSETQ. The CDR3 loop spans 17 amino acids. V shed 1 base, J shed 6 bases, and the junction held 13 bases outside the gene matches. In DNA form, the CDR3 reads TGCGCCAGCAGCTTGACCACACTAGCGAGGGACCTCAATGAGCAGTTCTTC. Protein: CASSLTTLARDLNEQFF.

The genes are TRBV5-4 and TRBJ2-3; TRBD2 aligns across 8 bases. The germline CDR1 and CDR2 sequences are SGHNT and YYREEE (reference sequence). The CDR3 extends over 15 amino acids. V lost 3 bases, J lost 3 bases, and 6 bases stayed unmatched. Here the CDR3 reads CASSSRREVTDTQYF. The DNA of the CDR3 is TGTGCCAGCAGCTCTAGGCGGGAGGTGACAGATACGCAGTATTTT.

V gene TRBV28 combines with J gene TRBJ2-1; the D gene is possibly TRBD2 (6 bases). Germline lookup yields CDR1 MDHEN and CDR2 SYDVKM. The germline V and J ends were trimmed by 3 bases and 5 bases, with 17 bases remaining between them. The CDR3 spans 16 residues. The CDR3 protein is CASSLSGLAHDNEQFF. For the CDR3, the DNA is TGTGCCAGCAGTTTGTCGGGGCTAGCGCACGACAATGAGCAGTTCTTC.

This sequence joins TRBV27 and TRBJ1-1; D might be TRBD1 (5 bases). The CDR3 runs 14 residues. Per germline, CDR1 MNHEY and CDR2 SMNVEV (reference sequence). V lost 2 bases, J lost 4 bases, and 11 bases lay in between. Here the CDR3 reads CASSLIQGFTEAFF. The CDR3 coding sequence is TGTGCCAGCAGTTTAATTCAGGGCTTCACTGAAGCTTTCTTT.

V and J are TRBV10-3 and TRBJ1-1; the D is unclear. The V end lost 2 bases, the J end lost 6 bases, and 10 bases lay between the germline ends. The V gene's germline CDR1 is ENHRY and CDR2 SYGVKD. The CDR3 length is 13 residues. This chain's CDR3 is CAISERESAEAFF. In DNA, the CDR3 is TGTGCCATCAGTGAGAGGGAGTCGGCTGAAGCTTTCTTT.

This chain connects TRBV6-5 to TRBJ2-7, with 7 bases fitting TRBD2. Germline CDR1 reads MNHEY; CDR2 reads SVGAGI. The CDR3 is 16 amino acids. V shed 4 bases and J 0 bases; nucleotides not matched to a gene: 9. The chain's CDR3 is CASSSLRAGDSYEQYF. CDR3 bases: TGTGCCAGCAGTTCCCTTCGCGCGGGGGACTCCTACGAGCAGTACTTC.

The genes are TRBV2 and TRBJ2-1; 11 nucleotides agree with TRBD2. Germline loops: CDR1 SNHLY, CDR2 FYNNEI. With V trimmed by 11 bases and J by 4 bases, 4 bases remained unmatched. The CDR3 is made up of 13 amino acids. The CDR3 nucleotides are TGTGCCGGGGGACTAGCGGCTTACAATGAGCAGTTCTTC. This translates into CAGGLAAYNEQFF.

This clone appeared a few times. The chain has TRBV7-2 and TRBJ1-1; D not resolved. Trimming took off 5 bases at V and 1 base at J, with 8 bases between the two ends. CDR1 is SGHTA, CDR2 FQGNSA, per germline. CDR3 length equals 13 residues. CDR3: CASSHLENTEAFF. DNA of the CDR3: TGTGCCAGCAGCCATTTAGAGAACACTGAAGCTTTCTTT.

This clone was found a few times. This rearrangement joins TRBV2 to TRBJ1-5, with 8 nucleotides matching TRBD1. Looked up from germline, CDR1 is SNHLY and CDR2 is FYNNEI. J gave up 0 bases and V 6 bases, and 4 bases lay outside the gene matches. There are 15 residues in the CDR3. The CDR3 nucleotides are TGTGCCAGCAGAAGGGACAGGAATAGCAATCAGCCCCAGCATTTT. Amino acids: CASRRDRNSNQPQHF.

The gene calls are TRBV4-1 and TRBJ1-5; D remains ambiguous. The CDR3 runs 15 residues. V was pared by 2 bases and J by 3 bases, with 11 bases between. Per germline, CDR1 MGHRA and CDR2 YSYEKL. The CDR3 sequence is CASSQSFEVNQPQHF. The CDR3, as DNA: TGCGCCAGCAGCCAATCCTTCGAGGTCAATCAGCCCCAGCATTTT.

The chain combines TRBV6-6 with TRBJ2-1; D is perhaps TRBD1 (6 bases). The CDR3 spans 15 residues. Trimming left V 8 bases short and J 9 bases short, with 23 bases between. The germline CDR1 and CDR2 sequences are MNHNY and SVGAGI (reference sequence). DNA for the CDR3: TGTGCCAGCGGCGAAGACAGGCTTAACACTGGTGAGCAGTTCTTC. Amino acids: CASGEDRLNTGEQFF.

This clone was seen only once. The chain employs TRBV6-2 or TRBV6-3 and TRBJ2-3; TRBD2 is a possible D gene (5 bases). V gave up 2 bases and J gave up 5 bases, with 11 bases separating them. The germline V gene encodes CDR1 MNHEY and CDR2 SVGEGT. CDR3 length: 14 residues. The CDR3 DNA is TGTGCCAGCAGTTACGGAACTAGTGGAGATACGCAGTATTTT. Its translation: CASSYGTSGDTQYF.

The rearrangement joins TRBV11-2 to TRBJ2-2; D is perhaps TRBD1 (5 bases). The length of the CDR3 is 15 residues. The V and J ends lost 2 bases and 6 bases respectively, with 13 bases between them. Germline V lookup: CDR1 SGHAT, CDR2 FQNNGV. The CDR3 is CASSLYQGRAGELFF. CDR3 nucleotides: TGTGCCAGCAGCTTATATCAGGGTAGGGCCGGGGAGCTGTTTTTT.

This chain links TRBV28 with TRBJ2-7, with 11 bases fitting TRBD2. With V trimmed by 10 bases and J by 7 bases, 18 bases remained unmatched. Looked up from germline, CDR1 is MDHEN and CDR2 is SYDVKM. CDR3 length: 16 amino acids. The CDR3 DNA is TGTGCCACCTCGCTAGCGGGAGGTTCCAAGGGATGGGAGCAGTACTTC. This encodes CATSLAGGSKGWEQYF.

This sequence joins TRBV6-1 and TRBJ2-3; the D is unclear. Trimming took 2 bases from V and 5 from J, leaving 20 bases between them. CDR3 length: 17 residues. The V gene's germline CDR1 is MNHNS and CDR2 SASEGT. CDR3 DNA: TGTGCCAGCAGTGAAAGAAAGGCCTATCGGGTTGGAGATACGCAGTATTTT. Protein product: CASSERKAYRVGDTQYF.

This clone turned up a few times. This chain uses TRBV6-2 or TRBV6-3 with TRBJ2-1; 9 nucleotides match TRBD1. The trim removed 2 bases at V and 4 bases at J, leaving 9 bases unmatched. This CDR3 has 17 residues. Germline CDR1 MNHEY, CDR2 SVGEGT. Written as DNA, the CDR3 is TGTGCCAGCAGTTACCCCCTTACAGGGGGCTGGTACAATGAGCAGTTCTTC. Residues: CASSYPLTGGWYNEQFF.

The rearrangement links TRBV27 to TRBJ2-7; D remains ambiguous. Germline V gene lookup returns CDR1 MNHEY and CDR2 SMNVEV (reference sequence). CDR3 length: 13 residues. Trimming cost V 6 bases and J 3 bases, with 12 bases left between them. The CDR3 nucleotides read TGTGCCAGCAGCAGTCCCCTCAACTACGAGCAGTACTTC. This codes for CASSSPLNYEQYF.

This chain connects TRBV10-3 to TRBJ1-1, with unresolved D. The germline V gene encodes CDR1 ENHRY and CDR2 SYGVKD. This CDR3 is built from 14 residues. V lost 1 base to trimming and J lost 5 bases, with 11 bases between them. The CDR3 is CAISEFEERTEAFF. In DNA form, the CDR3 reads TGTGCCATCAGTGAGTTTGAGGAGCGGACTGAAGCTTTCTTT.

The V gene is TRBV30, the J gene TRBJ2-2; D call uncertain. Between the trimmed V and J ends, which lost 0 bases and 11 bases, there was a span of 13 bases. CDR3 length equals 13 residues. Germline CDR1 is GTSNPN and CDR2 is SVGIG (reference sequence). CDR3 in DNA: TGTGCCTGGAGTGTACCCCTCCCAGAAGAGCTGTTTTTT. Protein: CAWSVPLPEELFF.

This clone has just a few counts. The chain couples TRBV30 to TRBJ2-7; 11 bases fit TRBD2. Per germline, CDR1 GTSNPN and CDR2 SVGIG (reference sequence). This CDR3 has 14 residues. The V gene end was trimmed by 4 bases and the J gene end by 3 bases; junction bases not matched to a gene: 5. The CDR3 sequence: CAWKRLAGNYEQYF. CDR3 coding DNA: TGTGCCTGGAAAAGACTAGCGGGGAACTACGAGCAGTACTTC.

The chain combines TRBV9 with TRBJ2-7; tentative D call: TRBD1 (6 bases). CDR3 size: 15 residues. V was trimmed by 0 bases and J by 3 bases, leaving 13 bases between them. Germline V lookup: CDR1 SGDLS, CDR2 YYNGEE. The CDR3 nucleotides read TGTGCCAGCAGCGTAGGCAGGGGAGTCATCTACGAGCAGTACTTC. This gives the protein CASSVGRGVIYEQYF.

The rearrangement joins TRBV25-1 to TRBJ2-1; no clear D. This CDR3 comprises 14 residues. V lost 4 bases and J lost 6, with 13 bases in between. Per germline, CDR1 MGHDK and CDR2 SYGVNS. CDR3 coding DNA: TGTGCCAGCAGTGGCTTCGGGTCTATCAATGAGCAGTTCTTC. It yields the protein CASSGFGSINEQFF.